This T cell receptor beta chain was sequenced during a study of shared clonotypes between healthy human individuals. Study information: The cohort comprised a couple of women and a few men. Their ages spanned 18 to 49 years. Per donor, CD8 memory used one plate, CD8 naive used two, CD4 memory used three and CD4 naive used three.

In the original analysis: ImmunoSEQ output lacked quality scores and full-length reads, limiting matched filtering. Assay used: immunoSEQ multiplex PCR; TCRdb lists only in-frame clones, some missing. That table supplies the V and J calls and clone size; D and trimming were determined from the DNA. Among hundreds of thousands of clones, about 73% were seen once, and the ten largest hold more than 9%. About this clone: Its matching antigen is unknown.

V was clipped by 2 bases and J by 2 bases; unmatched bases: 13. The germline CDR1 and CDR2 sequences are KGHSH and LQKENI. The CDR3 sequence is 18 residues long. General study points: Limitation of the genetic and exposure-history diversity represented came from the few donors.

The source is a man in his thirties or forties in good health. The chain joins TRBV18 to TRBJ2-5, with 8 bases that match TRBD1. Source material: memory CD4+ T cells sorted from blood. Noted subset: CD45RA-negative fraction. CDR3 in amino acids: CASSPGQGRHIEQETQYF. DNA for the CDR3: TGTGCCAGCTCACCAGGACAGGGTCGTCATATTGAGCAAGAGACCCAGTACTTC.